These 22 T cell receptor beta chains were sequenced from one sample in a study of blood T cell repertoires in COVID-19 (TCRdb year 2020). Libraries came from the immunoSEQ multiplex PCR assay. What TCRdb holds here is the immuneACCESS table cut down to in-frame rearrangements. Part of the clones is not present; checked against another copy, under half of the missing clones reflect an unresolved V gene, and the others are unexplained. The sample table holds under 350,000 clones, of which roughly 86% were seen once. The ten largest clonotypes hold over 1.5% of the sample. Sequenced sample: peripheral blood. All receptors derive from a woman aged 25 to 39 with COVID-19, enrolled during active disease.

V and J are TRBV12-5 and TRBJ1-2; 10 bases fit TRBD1. This CDR3 contains 13 residues. The ends lost 5 bases at V and 6 bases at J; junction bases unmatched: 3. In germline, CDR1 is LGHNT, CDR2 FRNRAP. CDR3 loop: CASGRTGGHGYTF. Here the CDR3 DNA reads TGTGCTAGTGGTCGGACAGGGGGGCATGGCTACACCTTC.

The rearrangement joins TRBV2 to TRBJ1-4; D is perhaps TRBD1 (5 bases). Trimming stripped 1 base from V and 0 bases from J, with 6 bases between. CDR1 and CDR2 (germline): SNHLY, FYNNEI. CDR3 size: 15 residues. CDR3 sequence (DNA): TGTGCCAGCAGTGAAGGGGGGGCAACTAATGAAAAACTGTTTTTT. Protein: CASSEGGATNEKLFF.

The count of this clone is one. The rearrangement links TRBV9 to TRBJ2-1, with TRBD2 matching over 16 bases. There are 18 residues in the CDR3. In germline, CDR1 is SGDLS, CDR2 YYNGEE. Trimming cost V 4 bases and J 0 bases; bases outside gene matches: 4. The CDR3 DNA is TGTGCCAGCAGCCCGGGACTAGCGGGGGGGAGCTCCTACAATGAGCAGTTCTTC. Translated, it gives CASSPGLAGGSSYNEQFF.

The chain links TRBV28 to TRBJ1-2; TRBD1 agrees at 12 bases. The junction had 5 bases not matched to a gene; V was cut back by 2 bases and J by 4 bases. CDR1 is MDHEN and CDR2 is SYDVKM in the germline V gene. The CDR3 runs 16 residues. Here the CDR3 reads CASSLTGTGGVYGYTF. The CDR3 DNA reads as TGTGCCAGCAGTTTAACTGGGACAGGGGGCGTCTATGGCTACACCTTC.

This clone was found a few times. The chain combines TRBV27 with TRBJ1-1; D call uncertain. The V gene's germline CDR1 is MNHEY and CDR2 SMNVEV (reference sequence). CDR3 length: 14 residues. Trimming took off 6 bases at V and 4 bases at J, with 15 bases between the two ends. The CDR3 is CASRRQRESTEAFF. The CDR3 DNA reads as TGTGCCAGCAGACGTCAGAGGGAAAGCACTGAAGCTTTCTTT.

The chain joins TRBV7-9 to TRBJ1-1, with D unclear. Trimming removed 1 base at V and 1 base at J, with 10 bases between. Germline V lookup: CDR1 SEHNR, CDR2 FQNEAQ (reference sequence). The CDR3 length is 15 residues. DNA of the CDR3: TGTGCCAGCAGCTTAGTAGTGTCCCGGAACACTGAAGCTTTCTTT. Protein product: CASSLVVSRNTEAFF.

The chain combines TRBV6-2 or TRBV6-3 with TRBJ2-5; 7 nucleotides line up with TRBD1. Germline CDR1 and CDR2: MNHEY and SVGEGT. CDR3 length equals 16 residues. Losses at the gene ends were 4 bases for V and 5 bases for J; bases not matched to a gene: 13. This CDR3 is CASSSRDREGWETQYF. In DNA form, the CDR3 reads TGTGCCAGCAGTTCCCGAGACAGGGAAGGTTGGGAGACCCAGTACTTC.

V is TRBV25-1 and J is TRBJ1-3; TRBD1 matches at 7 bases. CDR1 and CDR2 from the germline V gene are MGHDK and SYGVNS. The CDR3 covers 15 residues. Trimming at V came to 6 bases and at J to 2 bases, leaving 7 bases not matched to a gene. CDR3 in amino acids: CASSRRQGPGNTIYF. The CDR3 DNA reads as TGTGCCAGCAGCCGCAGACAGGGCCCTGGAAACACCATATATTTT.

The J gene is TRBJ2-3, the V gene TRBV24-1, with 9 bases fitting TRBD2. The CDR3 totals 17 residues. Germline CDR1 is KGHDR and CDR2 is SFDVKD. Trimming removed 1 base from V and 0 bases from J; junction bases left unmatched: 4. CDR3 loop: CATSDFLAGSSTDTQYF. The CDR3, as DNA: TGTGCCACCAGTGATTTCCTAGCGGGGTCGAGCACAGATACGCAGTATTTT.

This sequence joins TRBV30 and TRBJ2-7, with D possibly matching TRBD2 (5 bases). Per germline, CDR1 GTSNPN and CDR2 SVGIG (reference sequence). Between the trimmed V and J ends, which lost 2 bases and 2 bases, there was a span of 13 bases. The CDR3 length is 14 residues. The CDR3 here is CAWSPGVSPYEQYF. The CDR3 DNA reads as TGTGCCTGGAGTCCCGGGGTTTCACCCTACGAGCAGTACTTC.

This clone was counted a few times. The chain is built from TRBV24-1 and TRBJ2-7; D is undetermined. V gave up 5 bases and J gave up 2 bases, with 6 bases separating them. Germline CDR1 KGHDR, CDR2 SFDVKD. The CDR3 contains 12 residues. The DNA of the CDR3 is TGTGCCACCAGTGCCAGGACCTACGAGCAGTACGTC. This translates into CATSARTYEQYV.

The gene calls are TRBV20-1 and TRBJ2-5; TRBD1 agrees at 7 bases. The CDR3 is 12 amino acids. Germline V gene sequence: CDR1 DFQATT, CDR2 SNEGSKA (reference sequence). V gave up 3 bases and J gave up 7 bases; unmatched junction bases: 5. The DNA of the CDR3 is TGCAGTGCTAGTGAGGGGGCCGGGACCCAGTACTTC. Translating it yields CSASEGAGTQYF.

The chain carries TRBV6-6 and TRBJ1-2, with TRBD1 as a possible D gene (5 bases). From germline, CDR1 is MNHNY and CDR2 SVGAGI (reference sequence). Deletions cut 7 bases from V and 6 bases from J, with 15 bases between. The CDR3 loop spans 13 amino acids. The chain's CDR3 is CASNSRGANGYTF. CDR3 nucleotides: TGTGCCAGCAATTCAAGGGGCGCGAATGGCTACACCTTC.

The CDR3 sequence is CASSFAPADTQYF. The CDR3 nucleotides are TGTGCCAGCAGTTTTGCTCCAGCAGATACGCAGTATTTT. The rearrangement uses TRBV12-3 or TRBV12-4 and TRBJ2-3; unclear D gene. CDR3 length: 13 amino acids. V gave up 3 bases and J gave up 4 bases, with 8 bases separating them.

This chain connects TRBV28 to TRBJ1-1; 7 positions match TRBD1. Trimming took 5 bases from V and 1 from J; bases not matched to a gene: 10. CDR1 MDHEN and CDR2 SYDVKM come from the germline V gene. The CDR3 has 16 residues. The CDR3 reads CASSPPGGGGNTEAFF. The DNA of the CDR3 is TGTGCCAGCAGTCCCCCCGGAGGGGGCGGGAACACTGAAGCTTTCTTT.

The V and J genes are TRBV7-8 and TRBJ1-4; TRBD1 is a possible D gene (6 bases). Trimming stripped 5 bases from V and 8 bases from J, with 21 bases between. CDR1 and CDR2 (germline): SGHVS, FQNEAQ. The CDR3 totals 16 residues. The DNA of the CDR3 is TGTGCCAGCAGCCTTACCTCCAGGGGCGTGGGGGAAAAACTGTTTTTT. Encoded protein: CASSLTSRGVGEKLFF.

The genes are TRBV30 and TRBJ1-5; D is ambiguous. CDR1 is GTSNPN and CDR2 is SVGIG in the germline V gene (reference sequence). There are 13 residues in the CDR3. Deletions cut 0 bases from V and 4 bases from J, with 7 bases between. The CDR3 DNA follows: TGTGCCTGGAGTGTTTTCGGGAATCAGCCCCAGCATTTT. Protein product: CAWSVFGNQPQHF. The full variable domain, its missing parts supplied by reference TRBV30 and TRBJ1-5, is SQTIHQWPATLVQPVGSPLSLECTVEGTSNPNLYWYRQAAGRGLQLLFYSVGIGQISSEVPQNLSASRPQDRQFILSSKKLLLSDSGFYLCAWSVFGNQPQHFGDGTRLSIL.

This chain uses TRBV11-2 with TRBJ2-7; D may be TRBD2 (5 bases). The V end was cut by 4 bases, the J end by 4 bases, with 11 bases between. The CDR3 runs to 13 residues. The germline gives CDR1 SGHAT, CDR2 FQNNGV. This CDR3 is CASSWSGSYEQYV. The CDR3 DNA reads TGTGCCAGCAGCTGGAGCGGTTCTTACGAGCAGTACGTC.

This clone has a handful of counts. V and J are TRBV9 and TRBJ2-5; 8 nucleotides match TRBD2. J was trimmed by 5 bases and V by 0 bases; bases with no gene match: 9. The CDR3 is 16 amino acids. CDR1 and CDR2 from the germline V gene are SGDLS and YYNGEE. CDR3 sequence: CASSVDSRGGRETQYF. The CDR3 bases are TGTGCCAGCAGCGTAGATTCACGGGGGGGCCGGGAGACCCAGTACTTC.

Concerning this clone: At the DNA level, this CDR3 is encoded by other sequences in the same sample as well. The CDR3: CAWSRDRTNEKLFF. CDR3 nucleotide sequence: TGTGCCTGGAGCCGGGACAGGACGAATGAAAAACTGTTTTTT. This chain connects TRBV30 to TRBJ1-4; the match to TRBD1 covers 8 bases. The V gene end was trimmed by 3 bases and the J gene end by 5 bases; junction bases not matched to a gene: 5. Germline V lookup: CDR1 GTSNPN, CDR2 SVGIG (reference sequence). CDR3 size: 14 residues.

The chain uses TRBV7-3 and TRBJ1-1; 8 nucleotides align to TRBD1. After removal of 5 bases from V and 6 bases from J, the junction contained 5 bases not matched to a gene. Germline values: CDR1 SGHTA, CDR2 FQGTGA. This CDR3 contains 13 residues. CDR3 in amino acids: CASSHQTGAEAFF. In DNA form, the CDR3 reads TGTGCCAGCAGCCATCAGACAGGGGCTGAAGCTTTCTTT.

This rearrangement joins TRBV7-9 to TRBJ2-7; possible D gene TRBD2, 6 bases. Germline V gene data show CDR1 as SEHNR and CDR2 as FQNEAQ (reference sequence). The CDR3 loop spans 14 amino acids. Trimming stripped 5 bases from V and 2 bases from J, with 13 bases between. The CDR3 protein is CASSIGPGAYEQYF. DNA for the CDR3: TGTGCCAGCAGCATCGGCCCGGGGGCCTACGAGCAGTACTTC.